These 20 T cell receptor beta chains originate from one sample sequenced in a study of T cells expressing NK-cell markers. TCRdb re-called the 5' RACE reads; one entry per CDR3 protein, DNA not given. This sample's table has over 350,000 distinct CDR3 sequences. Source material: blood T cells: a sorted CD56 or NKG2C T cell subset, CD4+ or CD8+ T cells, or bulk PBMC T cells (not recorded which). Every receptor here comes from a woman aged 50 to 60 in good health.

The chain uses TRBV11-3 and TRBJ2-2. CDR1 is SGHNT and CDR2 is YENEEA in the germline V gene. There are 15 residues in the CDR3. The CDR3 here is CASSSHDSISGELFF.

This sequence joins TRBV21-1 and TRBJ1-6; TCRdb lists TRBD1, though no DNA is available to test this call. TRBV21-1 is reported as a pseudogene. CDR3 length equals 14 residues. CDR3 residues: CAVPGQGFRPPLHF.

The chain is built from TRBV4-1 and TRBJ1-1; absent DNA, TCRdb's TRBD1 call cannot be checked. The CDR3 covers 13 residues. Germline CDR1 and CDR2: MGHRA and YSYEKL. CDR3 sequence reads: CASSDRFNTEAFF.

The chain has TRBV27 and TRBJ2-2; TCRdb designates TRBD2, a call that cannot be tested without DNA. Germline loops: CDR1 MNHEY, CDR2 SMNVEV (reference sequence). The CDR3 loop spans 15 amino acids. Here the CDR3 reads CASKPRDLDTGELFF.

This chain's CDR3 is CASSERAGPSYEQYF. This chain uses TRBV7-2 with TRBJ2-7; TCRdb selects TRBD1, and the lack of DNA leaves this call unchecked. Germline CDR1 SGHTA, CDR2 FQGNSA. The CDR3 is made up of 15 amino acids. Together with reference TRBV7-2 and TRBJ2-7, the CDR3 gives the full variable domain: GAGVSQSPSNKVTEKGKDVELRCDPISGHTALYWYRQSLGQGLEFLIYFQGNSAPDKSGLPSDRFSAERTGGSVSTLTIQRTQQEDSAVYLCASSERAGPSYEQYFGPGTRLTVT.

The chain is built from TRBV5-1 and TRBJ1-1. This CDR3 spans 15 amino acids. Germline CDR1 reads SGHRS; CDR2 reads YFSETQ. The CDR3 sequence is CASSLVFGGNTEAFF.

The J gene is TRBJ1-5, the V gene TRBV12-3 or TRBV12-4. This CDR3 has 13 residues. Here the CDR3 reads CASSQANVFPQHF.

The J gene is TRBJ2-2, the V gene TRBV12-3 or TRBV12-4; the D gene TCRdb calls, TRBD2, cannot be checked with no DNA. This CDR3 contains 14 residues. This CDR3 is CASRPGLAAGELFF.

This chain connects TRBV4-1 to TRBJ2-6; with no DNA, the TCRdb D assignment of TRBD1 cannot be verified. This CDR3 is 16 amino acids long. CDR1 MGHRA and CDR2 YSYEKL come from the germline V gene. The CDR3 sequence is CASRHPTGSGANVLTF.

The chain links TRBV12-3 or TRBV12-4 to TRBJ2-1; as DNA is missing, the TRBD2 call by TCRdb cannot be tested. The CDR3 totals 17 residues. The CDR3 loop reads CASSLALMWREAPEQFF.

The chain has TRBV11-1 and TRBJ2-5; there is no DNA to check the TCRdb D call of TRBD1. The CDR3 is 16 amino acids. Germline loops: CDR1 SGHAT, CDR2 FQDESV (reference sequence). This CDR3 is CASSLVPGRLQETQYF.

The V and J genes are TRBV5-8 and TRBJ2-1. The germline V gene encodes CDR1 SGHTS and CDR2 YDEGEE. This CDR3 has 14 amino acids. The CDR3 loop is CASSPLLRNNEQFF. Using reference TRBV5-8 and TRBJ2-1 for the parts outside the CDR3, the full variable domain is EAGVTQSPTHLIKTRGQQATLRCSPISGHTSVYWYQQALGLGLQFLLWYDEGEERNRGNFPPRFSGRQFPNYSSELNVNALELEDSALYLCASSPLLRNNEQFFGPGTRLTVL.

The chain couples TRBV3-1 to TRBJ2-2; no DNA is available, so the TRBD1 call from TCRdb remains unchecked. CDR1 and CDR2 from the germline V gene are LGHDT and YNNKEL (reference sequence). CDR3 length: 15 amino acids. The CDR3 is CASSQGQGGTGELFF.

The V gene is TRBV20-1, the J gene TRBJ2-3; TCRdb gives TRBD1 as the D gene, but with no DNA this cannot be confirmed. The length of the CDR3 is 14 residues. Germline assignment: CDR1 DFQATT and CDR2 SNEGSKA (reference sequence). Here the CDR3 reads CSARSGGNSDTQYF.

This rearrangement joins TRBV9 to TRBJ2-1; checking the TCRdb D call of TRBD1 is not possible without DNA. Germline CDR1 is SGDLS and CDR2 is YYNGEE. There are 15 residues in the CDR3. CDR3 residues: CASSAWTGDDNEQFF.

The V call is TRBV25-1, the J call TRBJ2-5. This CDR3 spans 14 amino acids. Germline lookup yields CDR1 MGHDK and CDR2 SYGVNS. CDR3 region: CASSDFGVGETQYF. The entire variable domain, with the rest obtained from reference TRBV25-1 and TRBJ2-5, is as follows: EADIYQTPRYLVIGTGKKITLECSQTMGHDKMYWYQQDPGMELHLIHYSYGVNSTEKGDLSSESTVSRIRTEHFPLTLESARPSHTSQYLCASSDFGVGETQYFGPGTRLLVL.

The CDR3 here is CASSFGSTDTQYF. V is TRBV7-9 and J is TRBJ2-3. Germline assignment: CDR1 SEHNR and CDR2 FQNEAQ (reference sequence). The CDR3 sequence is 13 residues long. The entire variable domain, with the rest obtained from reference TRBV7-9 and TRBJ2-3, is as follows: DTGVSQNPRHKITKRGQNVTFRCDPISEHNRLYWYRQTLGQGPEFLTYFQNEAQLEKSRLLSDRFSAERPKGSFSTLEIQRTEQGDSAMYLCASSFGSTDTQYFGPGTRLTVL.

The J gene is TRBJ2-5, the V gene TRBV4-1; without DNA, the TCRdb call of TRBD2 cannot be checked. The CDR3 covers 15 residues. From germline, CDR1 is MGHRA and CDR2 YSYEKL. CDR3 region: CASSPLAGGEETQYF.

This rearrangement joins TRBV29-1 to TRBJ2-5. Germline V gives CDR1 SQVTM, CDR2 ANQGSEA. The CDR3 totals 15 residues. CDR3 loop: CSVVQDQNFQETQYF. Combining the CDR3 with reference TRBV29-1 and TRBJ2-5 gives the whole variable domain SAVISQKPSRDICQRGTSLTIQCQVDSQVTMMFWYRQQPGQSLTLIATANQGSEATYESGFVIDKFPISRPNLTFSTLTVSNMSPEDSSIYLCSVVQDQNFQETQYFGPGTRLLVL.

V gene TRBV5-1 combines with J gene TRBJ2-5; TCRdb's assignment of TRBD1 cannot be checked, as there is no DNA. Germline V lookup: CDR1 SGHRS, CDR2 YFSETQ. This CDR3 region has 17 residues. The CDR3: CASSGDLTGGLQETQYF.